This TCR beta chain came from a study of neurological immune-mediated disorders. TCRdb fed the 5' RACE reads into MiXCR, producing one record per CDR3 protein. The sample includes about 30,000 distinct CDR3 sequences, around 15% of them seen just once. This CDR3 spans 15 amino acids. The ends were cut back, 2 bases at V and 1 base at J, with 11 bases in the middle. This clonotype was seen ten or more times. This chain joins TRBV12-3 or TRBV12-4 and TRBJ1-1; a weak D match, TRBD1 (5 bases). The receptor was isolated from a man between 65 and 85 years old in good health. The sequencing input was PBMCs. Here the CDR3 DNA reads TGTGCCAGCAGTTTAAGGGGCCTCGGGAACACTGAAGCTTTCTTT. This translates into CASSLRGLGNTEAFF.